This entry lists 18 T cell receptor beta chains sequenced from one sample in a study of a mutant IDH1 vaccine in newly diagnosed glioma. Produced via immunoSEQ multiplex PCR; TCRdb's table is partial and in-frame only. The repertoire has 35,000 to 50,000 clones, 85% to 95% of them found once; the top ten carry less than 2.5%. These TCRs are of unknown antigen specificity. Indicated time point: week 35, safety follow-up. The investigators gave 300 ug of mutant IDH1 20-mer peptide in each vaccine dose, together with topical imiquimod. Specimen: PBMCs, collected from a glioma patient whose treatment included an IDH1 peptide vaccine. All receptors come from a man between 45 and 60 years old with glioma.

This chain links TRBV7-2 with TRBJ1-1; D not resolved. Germline V gene lookup returns CDR1 SGHTA and CDR2 FQGNSA. V was clipped by 5 bases and J by 5 bases, with 9 bases between them. This CDR3 spans 12 amino acids. Written as DNA, the CDR3 is TGTGCCAGCAGCCGAGTCGAGACTGAAGCTTTCTTT. Translating gives CASSRVETEAFF.

The V gene is TRBV5-1, the J gene TRBJ1-5, with D perhaps matching TRBD1 (5 bases). The germline V and J ends were trimmed by 2 bases and 3 bases, with 12 bases remaining between them. The CDR3 runs 15 residues. The germline CDR1 and CDR2 sequences are SGHRS and YFSETQ. The CDR3 spells CASSLGTGYNQPQHF. The CDR3 DNA follows: TGCGCCAGCAGCTTAGGGACGGGATACAATCAGCCCCAGCATTTT.

The chain combines TRBV28 with TRBJ1-1, with D hard to call. Trimming removed 5 bases at V and 3 bases at J, with 10 bases between. Germline-derived CDR1 and CDR2 are MDHEN and SYDVKM. The CDR3 sequence is 13 residues long. DNA for the CDR3: TGTGCCAGCAGTCCCCCGGGCCACACTGAAGCTTTCTTT. This sequence encodes CASSPPGHTEAFF.

The chain links TRBV6-5 to TRBJ2-7, with D perhaps assigned TRBD1 or TRBD2 (5 bases each). Germline CDR1 MNHEY, CDR2 SVGAGI. Trimming took 7 bases from V and 5 from J, leaving 15 bases between them. The CDR3 loop spans 13 amino acids. The chain's CDR3 is CASTRDGTNEQYF. CDR3 DNA sequence: TGTGCCAGCACTCGGGACGGTACGAACGAGCAGTACTTC.

The chain joins TRBV9 to TRBJ1-3; a weak D match, TRBD1 (6 bases). The V end lost 3 bases, the J end lost 4 bases, and 11 bases lay between the germline ends. The germline V gene encodes CDR1 SGDLS and CDR2 YYNGEE. This CDR3 spans 14 amino acids. CDR3 amino acids: CASSAGDSGNTIYF. In nucleotides, the CDR3 is TGTGCCAGCAGCGCAGGGGATAGCGGAAACACCATATATTTT.

The rearrangement uses TRBV5-1 and TRBJ1-1; D perhaps matches TRBD1 (5 bases). Deletions cut 2 bases from V and 4 bases from J, with 9 bases between. The germline V gene has CDR1 SGHRS and CDR2 YFSETQ. This CDR3 spans 13 amino acids. As DNA, the CDR3 is TGCGCCAGCAGCTTAGGGGATGCCACTGAAGCTTTCTTT. It is translated as CASSLGDATEAFF.

The chain carries TRBV6-6 and TRBJ2-2; D ambiguous. This CDR3 comprises 12 residues. Between the trimmed V and J ends, which lost 6 bases and 7 bases, there was a span of 9 bases. Germline CDR1 MNHNY, CDR2 SVGAGI (reference sequence). CDR3 DNA: TGTGCCAGCAGGTTCGGTGGCGGGGAGCTGTTTTTT. It translates to CASRFGGGELFF.

Only one count was recorded for this clone. The chain recombines TRBV27 with TRBJ1-5; D not certain. V dropped 5 bases and J dropped 6 bases, with 14 bases sitting between them. The germline gives CDR1 MNHEY, CDR2 SMNVEV (reference sequence). This CDR3 is built from 14 residues. The CDR3 sequence is CASSARARAQPQHF. The DNA for the CDR3 is TGTGCCAGCAGTGCCCGGGCAAGGGCTCAGCCCCAGCATTTT.

The chain recombines TRBV4-1 with TRBJ2-7; D might be TRBD1 (5 bases). Trimming removed 0 bases from V and 5 bases from J, with 11 bases in between. Germline V CDR1 and CDR2: MGHRA, YSYEKL. This CDR3 comprises 14 residues. The CDR3 protein is CASSQDGGADEQYF. CDR3 DNA: TGCGCCAGCAGCCAAGATGGTGGGGCGGACGAGCAGTACTTC.

The J gene is TRBJ1-6, the V gene TRBV2; 9 nucleotides agree with TRBD1. J was trimmed by 10 bases and V by 5 bases; bases with no gene match: 6. The length of the CDR3 is 14 residues. CDR1 SNHLY and CDR2 FYNNEI come from the germline V gene. The CDR3: CASSPDRGWSPLHF. The DNA of the CDR3 is TGTGCCAGCAGTCCCGACAGGGGGTGGTCACCCCTCCACTTT.

The chain combines TRBV5-1 with TRBJ2-7, with D possibly TRBD1 on 6 matching bases. The germline gives CDR1 SGHRS, CDR2 YFSETQ. The CDR3 is 14 amino acids. V was pared by 0 bases and J by 6 bases, with 13 bases between. As DNA, the CDR3 is TGCGCCAGCAGCTTGGCCTCAGGGGCGGGCGAGCAGTACTTC. Encoded protein: CASSLASGAGEQYF.

This clone was seen a single time. The DNA for the CDR3 is TGCAGCGTTGAAGTAGTCGAGACAGGGGGAATCTCCTACGAGCAGTACTTC. Its translation is CSVEVVETGGISYEQYF. This chain connects TRBV29-1 to TRBJ2-7, with 9 positions matching TRBD1. From germline, CDR1 is SQVTM and CDR2 ANQGSEA. The CDR3 extends over 17 amino acids. V lost 1 base to trimming and J lost 0 bases; unmatched junction nucleotides: 10.

V gene TRBV1 combines with J gene TRBJ1-2. TRBV1 is designated a pseudogene. The CDR3 has 15 residues. CDR3 amino acids: CTSRARVRKTYGYTF. The CDR3 bases are TGCACCAGCAGAGCACGTGTGCGAAAGACCTATGGCTACACCTTC.

CDR3 residues: CASGRDRTFTSTDTQYF. CDR3 coding DNA: TGTGCCAGCGGGCGTGATAGGACTTTTACTAGCACAGATACGCAGTATTTT. The J gene is TRBJ2-3, the V gene TRBV7-9; the D gene is possibly TRBD2 (5 bases). Germline V gene sequence: CDR1 SEHNR, CDR2 FQNEAQ (reference sequence). This CDR3 comprises 17 residues. Trimming shortened V by 8 bases and J by 0 bases, and 21 bases separated the two germline ends.

This clone was seen once. This chain connects TRBV5-6 to TRBJ1-5, with TRBD1 matching 10 bases. The CDR3 runs 15 residues. J was trimmed by 7 bases and V by 0 bases; bases with no gene match: 4. Germline CDR1 is SGHDT and CDR2 is YYEEEE. The CDR3 DNA sequence: TGTGCCAGCAGCTTGGGACAGGGGGCTTGGCAGCCCCAGCATTTT. Protein product: CASSLGQGAWQPQHF. Full variable domain (outside the CDR3, taken from reference TRBV5-6 and TRBJ1-5): DAGVTQSPTHLIKTRGQQVTLRCSPKSGHDTVSWYQQALGQGPQFIFQYYEEEERQRGNFPDRFSGHQFPNYSSELNVNALLLGDSALYLCASSLGQGAWQPQHFGDGTRLSIL.

The rearrangement joins TRBV19 to TRBJ1-5, with D perhaps TRBD1 (5 bases). Germline CDR1 is LNHDA and CDR2 is SQIVND (reference sequence). The CDR3 extends over 15 amino acids. V lost 5 bases and J 5 bases, leaving 16 bases between the germline ends. The DNA for the CDR3 is TGTGCCAGTAGTCCTAGTGGAGACAGATATCAGCCCCAGCATTTT. Translation gives CASSPSGDRYQPQHF.

The V gene is TRBV10-3, the J gene TRBJ1-1; weak D call: TRBD1 (5 bases). Germline assignment: CDR1 ENHRY and CDR2 SYGVKD. V lost 7 bases, J lost 1 base, and 10 bases lay in between. There are 13 residues in the CDR3. The CDR3 protein is CAINGQGNTEAFF. CDR3 coding DNA: TGTGCCATCAATGGCCAGGGGAACACTGAAGCTTTCTTT.

V gene TRBV28 combines with J gene TRBJ2-4; tentatively, D is TRBD1 (8 bases). This CDR3 region has 13 residues. V gave up 4 bases and J gave up 7 bases, with 11 bases separating them. Per germline, CDR1 MDHEN and CDR2 SYDVKM. The chain's CDR3 is CASSYRGGNIQYF. The CDR3 DNA sequence: TGTGCCAGCAGTTACAGGGGGGGCAACATTCAGTACTTC.